This TCR beta chain emerged from a study of blood T cell repertoires in COVID-19. This study enrolled people aged about 18 to 90 from roughly 24 US geographic areas. Participants were placed into cohorts based on the clinical history they reported. Original data processing: It was from reference gene primer amplification that nucleated cell counts were estimated. Profiling relied on immunoSEQ multiplex PCR, and the TCRdb table lists in-frame clones only, not all of them. D and trimming come from the DNA, and the V and J calls and clone size come from that table. Among about 440,000 clones listed, about 90% were seen once. Germline CDR1 is SQVTM and CDR2 is ANQGSEA. With 5 bases removed from V and 1 base from J, the gap between germline ends came to 11 bases. The CDR3 has 13 amino acids.

The chain employs TRBV29-1 and TRBJ1-1; D perhaps matches TRBD1 (5 bases). The receptor's source is a man younger than 35 who had recovered from COVID-19. Sequencing was done on a sample of PBMCs or T cells enriched from blood (not recorded which). CDR3 nucleotide sequence: TGCAGCGTTTGCGCCAGGGCGAACACTGAAGCTTTCTTT. As protein: CSVCARANTEAFF.